The 21 T cell receptor beta chains below were found in one sample sequenced in a study of cytomegalovirus exposure and HLA in healthy donors. Profiling relied on immunoSEQ multiplex PCR, and the TCRdb table lists in-frame clones only, not all of them. The sample yields some 150,000 clones, roughly 92% seen once. What was sequenced was PBMCs. These receptors were taken from a man between 18 and 29 years old in good health and CMV-seronegative.

The chain recombines TRBV10-3 with TRBJ2-7; possibly TRBD2 for D (6 bases). Per germline, CDR1 ENHRY and CDR2 SYGVKD. The CDR3 totals 16 residues. V lost 2 bases to trimming and J lost 1 base, with 15 bases between them. The CDR3 DNA sequence: TGTGCCATCAGTGAGACGGTAGCGGATTATTCCTACGAGCAGTACTTC. Its translation: CAISETVADYSYEQYF.

The chain combines TRBV6-1 with TRBJ2-7; 7 nucleotides agree with TRBD1. J lost 2 bases, V lost 7 bases, and 8 bases had no gene match. The CDR3 extends over 14 amino acids. Germline V gives CDR1 MNHNS, CDR2 SASEGT. The CDR3 DNA is TGTGCCAGCAACCGATACAGGGGAACCTACGAGCAGTACGTC. Its translation: CASNRYRGTYEQYV.

This clone was detected once. The V and J genes are TRBV18 and TRBJ1-2, with D possibly TRBD1 on 6 matching bases. The ends were cut back, 3 bases at V and 4 bases at J, with 12 bases in the middle. The CDR3 runs 14 residues. The germline CDR1 and CDR2 sequences are KGHSH and LQKENI. The CDR3 sequence is CASSPLRDTYGYTF. The CDR3 nucleotides read TGTGCCAGCTCACCCCTCCGGGACACCTATGGCTACACCTTC.

The rearrangement links TRBV9 to TRBJ2-5; tentative D call: TRBD2 (6 bases). This CDR3 spans 15 amino acids. The V end was cut by 4 bases, the J end by 4 bases, with 17 bases between. Germline V gene sequence: CDR1 SGDLS, CDR2 YYNGEE. For the CDR3, the DNA is TGTGCCAGCAGCCCCGGGACTGCTTTGGCAGAGACCCAGTACTTC. It codes for CASSPGTALAETQYF.

This chain joins TRBV7-3 and TRBJ2-2; 7 bases match TRBD1. The length of the CDR3 is 16 residues. CDR1 is SGHTA and CDR2 is FQGTGA in the germline V gene. The trim removed 1 base at V and 5 bases at J, leaving 7 bases unmatched. CDR3 nucleotides: TGTGCCAGCAGCTTAATTGCGACAGGGCCAACCGGGGAGCTGTTTTTT. Translated, it gives CASSLIATGPTGELFF.

The chain recombines TRBV5-1 with TRBJ1-4; D not certain. The CDR3 covers 15 residues. V lost 1 base and J 8 bases, leaving 15 bases between the germline ends. Germline CDR1 is SGHRS and CDR2 is YFSETQ. CDR3: CASSLTEFGREKLFF. The CDR3 nucleotides read TGCGCCAGCAGCTTGACAGAGTTCGGTAGGGAAAAACTGTTTTTT.

The chain recombines TRBV2 with TRBJ1-2, with 9 bases that match TRBD1. V trimming: 10 bases; J trimming: 4 bases; junction bases outside the gene matches: 13. Germline CDR1 SNHLY, CDR2 FYNNEI. The CDR3 has 15 residues. The CDR3 coding sequence is TGTGCCACCCGGACAGGGGCAATTAATGGCTATGGCTACACCTTC. Amino acid sequence: CATRTGAINGYGYTF.

The genes are TRBV19 and TRBJ2-1; possible D gene TRBD2, 7 bases. Trimming cost V 1 base and J 2 bases, with 12 bases left between them. Germline V gene sequence: CDR1 LNHDA, CDR2 SQIVND (reference sequence). The CDR3 is 16 amino acids. The CDR3 spells CASSIGRGGAYNEQFF. The DNA of the CDR3 is TGTGCCAGTAGTATAGGGAGGGGGGGAGCCTACAATGAGCAGTTCTTC.

This rearrangement joins TRBV30 to TRBJ1-4; no clear D gene. Trimming shortened V by 2 bases and J by 9 bases, and 10 bases separated the two germline ends. Germline CDR1 and CDR2: GTSNPN and SVGIG (reference sequence). The CDR3 contains 12 residues. CDR3 loop: CAWSPPEKKLFF. CDR3 DNA sequence: TGTGCCTGGAGTCCTCCTGAGAAAAAACTGTTTTTT.

The chain combines TRBV6-1 with TRBJ2-7, with 7 bases matching TRBD1. V was clipped by 4 bases and J by 6 bases; unmatched bases: 6. Germline values: CDR1 MNHNS, CDR2 SASEGT. The CDR3 has 13 residues. The CDR3 DNA reads as TGTGCCAGCAGTGGAGGGACAGACGGCGAGCAGTACTTC. Translated, it gives CASSGGTDGEQYF.

J is TRBJ2-1 and V is TRBV30; D is possibly TRBD1 (5 bases). Germline CDR1 GTSNPN, CDR2 SVGIG (reference sequence). Trimming took 3 bases from V and 2 from J, leaving 14 bases between them. CDR3 length: 15 amino acids. The CDR3 here is CAWRVDSPTYNEQFF. As DNA, the CDR3 is TGTGCCTGGAGGGTAGACAGCCCTACCTACAATGAGCAGTTCTTC.

The chain is built from TRBV7-6 and TRBJ2-7, with TRBD1 identical over 11 bases. In germline, CDR1 is SGHVS, CDR2 FNYEAQ. V was pared by 4 bases and J by 7 bases, with 6 bases of the junction left unmatched. The CDR3 is 14 residues long. The CDR3 reads CASSSGTGGDEQYF. The CDR3 DNA reads TGTGCCAGCAGCTCGGGGACAGGGGGGGATGAGCAGTACTTC.

The chain links TRBV27 to TRBJ2-7; D is perhaps TRBD2 (5 bases). Looked up from germline, CDR1 is MNHEY and CDR2 is SMNVEV (reference sequence). V dropped 4 bases and J dropped 4 bases, with 11 bases sitting between them. This CDR3 comprises 13 residues. CDR3 protein: CASSWSGKYEQYF. The DNA for the CDR3 is TGTGCCAGCAGTTGGTCGGGGAAGTACGAGCAGTACTTC.

In its sample, this clone was seen a few times. The chain recombines TRBV6-6 with TRBJ1-2, with TRBD1 identical over 8 bases. The V gene end was trimmed by 0 bases and the J gene end by 2 bases; junction bases not matched to a gene: 5. The CDR3 is made up of 16 amino acids. CDR1 MNHNY and CDR2 SVGAGI come from the germline V gene (reference sequence). CDR3 loop: CASSYSGDRTNYGYTF. In nucleotides, the CDR3 is TGTGCCAGCAGTTACTCCGGGGACAGGACCAACTATGGCTACACCTTC.

The chain is built from TRBV7-2 and TRBJ1-3; the D gene is possibly TRBD1 (6 bases). Germline-derived CDR1 and CDR2 are SGHTA and FQGNSA. V shed 3 bases and J shed 1 base, with 19 bases lying between them. The CDR3 covers 18 residues. This CDR3 is CASSFVPTEQGSGNTIYF. In DNA form, the CDR3 reads TGTGCCAGCAGCTTTGTACCAACAGAACAGGGTTCTGGAAACACCATATATTTT.

The rearrangement joins TRBV6-5 to TRBJ1-5; TRBD1 matches at 8 bases. The V segment lost 7 bases and the J segment 2 bases; nucleotides outside the gene matches: 7. The CDR3 is made up of 15 amino acids. Germline lookup yields CDR1 MNHEY and CDR2 SVGAGI. This chain's CDR3 is CASTSDRDGNQPQHF. The CDR3 DNA reads TGTGCCAGCACATCGGACAGGGATGGCAATCAGCCCCAGCATTTT.

V is TRBV6-6 and J is TRBJ2-1; 12 bases match TRBD2. Trimming removed 5 bases from V and 7 bases from J; junction bases left unmatched: 9. Germline lookup yields CDR1 MNHNY and CDR2 SVGAGI (reference sequence). The CDR3 is made up of 16 amino acids. Here the CDR3 reads CASSPEIGLAGNEQFF. The CDR3 DNA sequence: TGTGCCAGCAGTCCCGAGATAGGACTAGCGGGGAATGAGCAGTTCTTC.

The chain has TRBV20-1 and TRBJ2-2; D not resolved. The germline CDR1 and CDR2 sequences are DFQATT and SNEGSKA (reference sequence). V shed 2 bases and J shed 5 bases, with 3 bases lying between them. The CDR3 is 11 amino acids. The CDR3 sequence is CSARRTGELFF. The CDR3 coding sequence is TGCAGTGCTAGACGGACCGGGGAGCTGTTTTTT.

This clone was recorded only once. The chain joins TRBV5-1 to TRBJ1-4, with D possibly being TRBD1 (5 bases). The CDR3 is made up of 15 amino acids. Germline V CDR1 and CDR2: SGHRS, YFSETQ. Trimming stripped 2 bases from V and 7 bases from J, with 15 bases between. In nucleotides, the CDR3 is TGCGCCAGCAGCTTCGGGCAGGGCTTGACTGAAAAACTGTTTTTT. It codes for CASSFGQGLTEKLFF.

The gene calls are TRBV7-9 and TRBJ1-1; 9 bases line up with TRBD1. The CDR3 consists of 12 residues. Germline V lookup: CDR1 SEHNR, CDR2 FQNEAQ (reference sequence). The V segment lost 3 bases and the J segment 7 bases; nucleotides outside the gene matches: 0. The CDR3 DNA is TGTGCCAGCAGCTTGACAGGGGGTGAAGCTTTCTTT. It is translated as CASSLTGGEAFF.

V and J are TRBV5-6 and TRBJ2-5, with a possible D match to TRBD1 (5 bases). Germline CDR1 and CDR2: SGHDT and YYEEEE. The CDR3 totals 16 residues. Trimming stripped 0 bases from V and 2 bases from J, with 14 bases between. CDR3 amino acids: CASSLVGQGLQETQYF. In DNA form, the CDR3 reads TGTGCCAGCAGCTTGGTTGGGCAGGGCCTTCAAGAGACCCAGTACTTC.